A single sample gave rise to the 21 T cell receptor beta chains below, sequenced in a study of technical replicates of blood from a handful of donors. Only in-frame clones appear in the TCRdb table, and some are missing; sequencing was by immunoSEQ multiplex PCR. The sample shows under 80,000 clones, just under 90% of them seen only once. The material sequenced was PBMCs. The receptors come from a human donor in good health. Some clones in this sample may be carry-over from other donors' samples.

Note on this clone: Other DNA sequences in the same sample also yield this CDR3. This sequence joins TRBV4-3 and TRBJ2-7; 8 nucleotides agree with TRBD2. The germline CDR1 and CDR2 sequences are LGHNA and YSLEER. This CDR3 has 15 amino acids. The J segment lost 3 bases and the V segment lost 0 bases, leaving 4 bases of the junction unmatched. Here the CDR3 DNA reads TGCGCCAGCAGCCAAGATCAGCGGGGGAGCTACGAGCAGTACTTC. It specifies CASSQDQRGSYEQYF.

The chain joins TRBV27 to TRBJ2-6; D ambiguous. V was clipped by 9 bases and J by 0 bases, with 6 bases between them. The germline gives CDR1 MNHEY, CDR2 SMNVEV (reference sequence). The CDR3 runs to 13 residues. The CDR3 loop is CASRSSGANVLTF. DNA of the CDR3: TGTGCCAGTCGGAGCTCTGGGGCCAACGTCCTGACTTTC.

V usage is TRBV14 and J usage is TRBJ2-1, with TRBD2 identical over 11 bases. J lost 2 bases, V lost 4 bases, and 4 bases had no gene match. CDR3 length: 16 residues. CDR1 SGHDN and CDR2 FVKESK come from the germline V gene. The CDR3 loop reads CASSRTLAGAYNEQFF. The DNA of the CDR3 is TGTGCCAGCAGCCGAACACTAGCGGGGGCCTACAATGAGCAGTTCTTC.

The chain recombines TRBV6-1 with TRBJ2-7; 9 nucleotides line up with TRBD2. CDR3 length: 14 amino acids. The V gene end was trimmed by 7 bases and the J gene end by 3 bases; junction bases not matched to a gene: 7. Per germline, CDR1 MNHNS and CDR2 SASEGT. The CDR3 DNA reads TGTGCCAGCATTGGCGGGAGGGCCCTCTACGAGCAGTACTTC. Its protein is CASIGGRALYEQYF.

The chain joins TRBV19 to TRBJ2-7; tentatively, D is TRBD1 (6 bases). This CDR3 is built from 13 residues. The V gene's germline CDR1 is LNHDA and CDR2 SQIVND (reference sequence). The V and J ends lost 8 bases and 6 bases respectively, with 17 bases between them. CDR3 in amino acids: CASARGGEGEQYF. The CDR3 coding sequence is TGTGCCAGTGCCCGTGGGGGCGAAGGCGAGCAGTACTTC.

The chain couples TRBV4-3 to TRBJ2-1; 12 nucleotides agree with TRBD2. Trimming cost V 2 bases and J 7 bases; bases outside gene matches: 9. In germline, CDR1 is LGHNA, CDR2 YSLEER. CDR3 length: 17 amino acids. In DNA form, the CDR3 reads TGCGCCAGCAGCCAATTATCTAGCGGGGGGGCCGGTAATGAGCAGTTCTTC. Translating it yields CASSQLSSGGAGNEQFF.

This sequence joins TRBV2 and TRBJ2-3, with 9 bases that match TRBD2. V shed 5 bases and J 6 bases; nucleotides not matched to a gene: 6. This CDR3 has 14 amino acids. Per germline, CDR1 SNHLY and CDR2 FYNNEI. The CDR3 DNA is TGTGCCAGCAGTCTTTTAGCGGGGGCTGATACGCAGTATTTT. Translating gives CASSLLAGADTQYF.

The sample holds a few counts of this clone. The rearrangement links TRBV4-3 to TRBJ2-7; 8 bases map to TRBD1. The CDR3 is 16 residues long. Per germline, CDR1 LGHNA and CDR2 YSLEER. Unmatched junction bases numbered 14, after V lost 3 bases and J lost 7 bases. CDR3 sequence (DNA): TGCGCCAGCAGCCAGGTCATCGCGTCAGGGGGCTCGGAGCAGTACTTC. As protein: CASSQVIASGGSEQYF.

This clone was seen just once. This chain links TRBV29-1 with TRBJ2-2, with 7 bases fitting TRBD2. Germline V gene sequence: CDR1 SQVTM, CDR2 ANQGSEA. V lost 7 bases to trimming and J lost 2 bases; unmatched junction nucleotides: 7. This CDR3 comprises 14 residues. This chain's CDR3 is CSGASGTNTGELFF. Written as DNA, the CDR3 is TGCAGCGGGGCCAGCGGGACCAACACCGGGGAGCTGTTTTTT.

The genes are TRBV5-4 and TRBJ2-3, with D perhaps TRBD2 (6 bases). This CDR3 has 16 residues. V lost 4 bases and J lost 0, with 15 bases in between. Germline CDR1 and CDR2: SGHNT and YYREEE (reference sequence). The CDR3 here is CASSKTLGTSTDTQYF. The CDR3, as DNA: TGTGCCAGCAGCAAAACACTAGGGACTAGCACAGATACGCAGTATTTT.

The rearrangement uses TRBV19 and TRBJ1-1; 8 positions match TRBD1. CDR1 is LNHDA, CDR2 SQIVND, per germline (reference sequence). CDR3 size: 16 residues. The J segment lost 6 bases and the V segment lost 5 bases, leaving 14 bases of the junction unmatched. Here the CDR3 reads CASSLAGRGPEAEAFF. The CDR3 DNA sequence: TGTGCCAGTAGTTTGGCGGGCAGGGGGCCGGAGGCTGAAGCTTTCTTT. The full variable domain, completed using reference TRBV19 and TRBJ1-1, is DGGITQSPKYLFRKEGQNVTLSCEQNLNHDAMYWYRQDPGQGLRLIYYSQIVNDFQKGDIAEGYSVSREKKESFPLTVTSAQKNPTAFYLCASSLAGRGPEAEAFFGQGTRLTVV.

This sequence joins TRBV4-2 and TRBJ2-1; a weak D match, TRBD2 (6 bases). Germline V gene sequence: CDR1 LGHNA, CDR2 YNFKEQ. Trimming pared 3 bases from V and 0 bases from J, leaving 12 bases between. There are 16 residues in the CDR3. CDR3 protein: CASSHTSPGSYNEQFF. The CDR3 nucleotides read TGTGCCAGCAGCCACACTAGCCCAGGCTCCTACAATGAGCAGTTCTTC.

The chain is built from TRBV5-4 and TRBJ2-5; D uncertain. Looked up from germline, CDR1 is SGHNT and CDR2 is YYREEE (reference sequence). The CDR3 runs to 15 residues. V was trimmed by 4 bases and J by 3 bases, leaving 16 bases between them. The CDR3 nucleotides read TGTGCCAGCAGCACCAATCCAGCGAGTGAAGAGACCCAGTACTTC. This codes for CASSTNPASEETQYF.

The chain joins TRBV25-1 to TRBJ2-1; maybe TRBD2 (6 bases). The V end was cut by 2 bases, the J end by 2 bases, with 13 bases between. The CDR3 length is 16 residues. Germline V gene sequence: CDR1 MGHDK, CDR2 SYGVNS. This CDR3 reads CASSESLAGTYNEQFF. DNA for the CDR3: TGTGCCAGCAGTGAAAGTCTGGCGGGGACCTACAATGAGCAGTTCTTC. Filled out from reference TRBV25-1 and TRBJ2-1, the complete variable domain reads EADIYQTPRYLVIGTGKKITLECSQTMGHDKMYWYQQDPGMELHLIHYSYGVNSTEKGDLSSESTVSRIRTEHFPLTLESARPSHTSQYLCASSESLAGTYNEQFFGPGTRLTVL.

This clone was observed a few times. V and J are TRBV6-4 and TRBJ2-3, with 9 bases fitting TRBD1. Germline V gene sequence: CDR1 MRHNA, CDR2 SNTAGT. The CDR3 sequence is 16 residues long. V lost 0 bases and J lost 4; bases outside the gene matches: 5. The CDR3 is CASSDSTGQGADTQYF. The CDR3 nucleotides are TGTGCCAGCAGTGACTCAACGGGACAGGGTGCAGATACGCAGTATTTT.

CDR3 sequence reads: CASSLSAGGRNTEAFF. CDR3 nucleotides: TGTGCCAGCAGCTTATCGGCAGGGGGCAGGAACACTGAAGCTTTCTTT. The rearrangement joins TRBV7-2 to TRBJ1-1; 8 bases are shared with TRBD1. After removal of 2 bases from V and 1 base from J, the junction contained 6 bases not matched to a gene. Germline V gene data show CDR1 as SGHTA and CDR2 as FQGNSA. The CDR3 consists of 16 residues.

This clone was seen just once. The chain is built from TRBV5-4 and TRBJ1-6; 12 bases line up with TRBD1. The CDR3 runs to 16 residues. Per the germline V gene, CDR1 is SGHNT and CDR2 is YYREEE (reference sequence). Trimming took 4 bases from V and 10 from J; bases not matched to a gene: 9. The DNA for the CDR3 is TGTGCCAGCAGCCGGGGGACAGGGGGCATCGAATCACCCCTCCACTTT. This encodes CASSRGTGGIESPLHF.

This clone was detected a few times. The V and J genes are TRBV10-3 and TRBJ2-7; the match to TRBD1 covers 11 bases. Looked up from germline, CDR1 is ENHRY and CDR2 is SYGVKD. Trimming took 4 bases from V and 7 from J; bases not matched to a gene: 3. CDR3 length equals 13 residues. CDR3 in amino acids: CAISGTGGWEQYF. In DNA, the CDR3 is TGTGCCATCAGTGGGACAGGGGGCTGGGAGCAGTACTTC.

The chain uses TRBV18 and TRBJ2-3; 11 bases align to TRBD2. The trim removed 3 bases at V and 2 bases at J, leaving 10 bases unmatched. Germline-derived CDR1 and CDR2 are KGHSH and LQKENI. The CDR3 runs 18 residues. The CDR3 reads CASSPGLAGGLFTDTQYF. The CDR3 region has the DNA TGTGCCAGCTCACCGGGGCTAGCGGGAGGACTATTCACAGATACGCAGTATTTT.

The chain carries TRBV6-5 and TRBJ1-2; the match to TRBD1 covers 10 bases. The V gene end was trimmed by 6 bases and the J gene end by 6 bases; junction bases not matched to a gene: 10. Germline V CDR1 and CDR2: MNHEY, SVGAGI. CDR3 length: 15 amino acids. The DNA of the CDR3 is TGTGCCAGCAGATCGTACTTGGGACAGGGGAATGGCTACACCTTC. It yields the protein CASRSYLGQGNGYTF.

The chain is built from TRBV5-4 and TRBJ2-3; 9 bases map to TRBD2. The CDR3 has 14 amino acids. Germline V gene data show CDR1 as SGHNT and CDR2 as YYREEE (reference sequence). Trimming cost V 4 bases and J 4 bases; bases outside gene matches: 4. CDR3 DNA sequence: TGTGCCAGCAGCCATAGCGGGAGCGCAGATACGCAGTATTTT. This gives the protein CASSHSGSADTQYF. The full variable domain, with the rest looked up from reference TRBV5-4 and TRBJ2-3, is ETGVTQSPTHLIKTRGQQVTLRCSSQSGHNTVSWYQQALGQGPQFIFQYYREEENGRGNFPPRFSGLQFPNYSSELNVNALELDDSALYLCASSHSGSADTQYFGPGTRLTVL.